The 2 T cell receptor beta chains reported below all come from one sample, sequenced in a study of T cell changes during pregnancy in multiple sclerosis. Sequenced by immunoSEQ multiplex PCR; TCRdb stores in-frame clones only, minus some. Of around 55,000 clones listed, more than 80% are singletons. The starting material was CD4+ T cells from peripheral blood mononuclear cells, obtained in the first trimester of pregnancy. The receptors originated from a female donor with multiple sclerosis, enrolled in a pregnancy study.

The chain couples TRBV10-3 to TRBJ1-1, with D tentatively TRBD1 (6 bases). The V end was cut by 10 bases, the J end by 7 bases, with 19 bases between. The CDR3 consists of 13 residues. CDR1 and CDR2 (germline): ENHRY, SYGVKD. For the CDR3, the DNA is TGTGCCACAGGGAGGCCGGGGGGGCGTGAAGCTTTCTTT. This gives the protein CATGRPGGREAFF.

The V gene is TRBV7-8, the J gene TRBJ1-3; D gene ambiguous. Trimming removed 5 bases from V and 0 bases from J, with 23 bases in between. The CDR3 spans 19 residues. Germline-derived CDR1 and CDR2 are SGHVS and FQNEAQ. The CDR3 loop is CASSPGRGTRSLSGNTIYF. DNA of the CDR3: TGTGCCAGCAGCCCGGGTCGGGGAACTAGAAGCCTCTCTGGAAACACCATATATTTT.